This entry lists 21 T cell receptor beta chains sequenced from one sample in a study of blood T cell repertoires in COVID-19. Sequencing was performed with immunoSEQ multiplex PCR; in TCRdb, only in-frame clones are kept and a portion is missing. There are about 110,000 clones in the sample; 85% to 95% occur only once, and 1% to 1.5% lies in the top ten. The specimen was peripheral blood. The receptors were gathered from a woman in her twenties or thirties with acute or convalescent COVID-19.

This rearrangement joins TRBV28 to TRBJ1-5; D is unclear. CDR1 MDHEN and CDR2 SYDVKM come from the germline V gene. The CDR3 is 17 residues long. The V and J ends lost 3 bases and 5 bases respectively, with 20 bases between them. CDR3 region: CASSFPPERGGDQPQHF. The CDR3 DNA reads TGTGCCAGCAGTTTCCCACCCGAGCGGGGTGGGGATCAGCCCCAGCATTTT.

The chain combines TRBV27 with TRBJ1-6, with D uncertain. The CDR3 length is 17 residues. The germline CDR1 and CDR2 sequences are MNHEY and SMNVEV (reference sequence). The V gene lost 2 bases and the J gene lost 0 bases, with 11 bases spanning the gap. The CDR3 region is CASSLGPGVSYNSPLHF. CDR3 in DNA: TGTGCCAGCAGTTTAGGTCCGGGAGTCTCCTATAATTCACCCCTCCACTTT.

The chain links TRBV4-2 to TRBJ1-1, with D perhaps matching TRBD1 (6 bases). The V and J ends lost 4 bases and 3 bases respectively, with 12 bases between them. Germline lookup yields CDR1 LGHNA and CDR2 YNFKEQ. The CDR3 covers 14 residues. The CDR3 DNA reads as TGTGCCAGCAGCCCCCAGGGGAGGGACACTGAAGCTTTCTTT. It is translated as CASSPQGRDTEAFF.

The chain couples TRBV4-1 to TRBJ2-7, with D tentatively TRBD2 (6 bases). CDR3 length: 15 residues. V was clipped by 0 bases and J by 13 bases, with 22 bases between them. CDR1 MGHRA and CDR2 YSYEKL come from the germline V gene. This chain's CDR3 is CASSQEGAGRLQLYF. CDR3 bases: TGCGCCAGCAGCCAAGAAGGCGCGGGAAGGCTACAGCTCTACTTC.

This chain joins TRBV9 and TRBJ1-1; 7 positions agree with TRBD1. Per the germline V gene, CDR1 is SGDLS and CDR2 is YYNGEE. The CDR3 is 18 residues long. Losses at the gene ends were 4 bases for V and 0 bases for J; bases not matched to a gene: 15. The chain's CDR3 is CASSLNRGGGKMNTEAFF. The CDR3 nucleotides are TGTGCCAGCAGCCTAAACAGGGGAGGAGGGAAAATGAACACTGAAGCTTTCTTT.

The chain carries TRBV6-5 and TRBJ1-1; D gene unclear. The CDR3 runs to 15 residues. Between the trimmed V and J ends, which lost 6 bases and 1 base, there was a span of 15 bases. Germline CDR1 MNHEY, CDR2 SVGAGI. The DNA of the CDR3 is TGTGCCAGCAGCGCAAGGAGGGTCTCGAACACTGAAGCTTTCTTT. Residues: CASSARRVSNTEAFF.

J is TRBJ2-5 and V is TRBV11-2, with 12 bases that match TRBD2. The CDR3 sequence is 17 residues long. Germline CDR1 and CDR2: SGHAT and FQNNGV. The V segment lost 1 base and the J segment 4 bases; nucleotides outside the gene matches: 7. CDR3 residues: CASSLASILAGGETQYF. For the CDR3, the DNA is TGTGCCAGCAGCTTAGCTTCAATACTAGCGGGAGGAGAGACCCAGTACTTC.

V is TRBV19 and J is TRBJ2-7; the D gene is possibly TRBD2 (5 bases). Trimming shortened V by 2 bases and J by 4 bases, and 9 bases separated the two germline ends. This CDR3 has 13 residues. Germline CDR1 is LNHDA and CDR2 is SQIVND (reference sequence). CDR3 DNA sequence: TGTGCCAGTAGTATAAACGGGAATTACGAGCAGTACTTC. This sequence encodes CASSINGNYEQYF.

The rearrangement uses TRBV19 and TRBJ1-4; TRBD1 might be the D (6 bases). Germline CDR1 and CDR2: LNHDA and SQIVND (reference sequence). V lost 2 bases, J lost 4 bases, and 8 bases lay in between. This CDR3 comprises 14 residues. CDR3: CASSIRGHNEKLFF. The CDR3 DNA sequence: TGTGCCAGTAGTATAAGGGGACATAATGAAAAACTGTTTTTT.

The V and J genes are TRBV7-2 and TRBJ2-7; 8 bases fit TRBD1. In germline, CDR1 is SGHTA, CDR2 FQGNSA. The CDR3 covers 12 residues. The V and J ends lost 5 bases and 4 bases, in that order; junction bases with no gene match: 1. The CDR3 DNA reads TGTGCCAGCAGCCGGGACAGGTACGAGCAGTACTTC. It is translated as CASSRDRYEQYF.

The chain couples TRBV13 to TRBJ2-5; 7 bases line up with TRBD2. The CDR3 consists of 14 residues. The J segment lost 7 bases and the V segment lost 1 base, leaving 6 bases of the junction unmatched. Germline values: CDR1 PRHDT, CDR2 FYEKMQ (reference sequence). The CDR3 bases are TGTGCCAGCAGCTTAGCGGGAGGCCCGTGGACCCAGTACTTC. Residues: CASSLAGGPWTQYF.

V gene TRBV28 combines with J gene TRBJ1-2; D ambiguous. Germline V CDR1 and CDR2: MDHEN, SYDVKM. V lost 7 bases and J lost 0, with 24 bases in between. CDR3 length: 18 amino acids. This CDR3 is CASTKLRQDRLPNYGYTF. DNA for the CDR3: TGTGCCAGCACAAAACTGAGGCAGGACCGACTACCTAACTATGGCTACACCTTC.

The V and J genes are TRBV2 and TRBJ2-7, with D perhaps TRBD1 (5 bases). V was trimmed by 4 bases and J by 9 bases, leaving 16 bases between them. CDR3 length equals 13 residues. The germline CDR1 and CDR2 sequences are SNHLY and FYNNEI. The CDR3 nucleotides read TGTGCCAGCAGTGTACAACAGGTGCCAGGGCAGTACTTC. Its protein is CASSVQQVPGQYF.

V is TRBV7-8 and J is TRBJ2-5, with a tentative D call TRBD2 (6 bases). This CDR3 region has 12 residues. Germline CDR1 is SGHVS and CDR2 is FQNEAQ. V was shortened by 5 bases and J by 5 bases, with 9 bases between the two germline ends. CDR3 nucleotide sequence: TGTGCCAGCAGCCGACTAGAGGAGACCCAGTACTTC. Translation gives CASSRLEETQYF. The whole variable domain, remainder taken from reference TRBV7-8 and TRBJ2-5, is GAGVSQSPRYKVAKRGQDVALRCDPISGHVSLFWYQQALGQGPEFLTYFQNEAQLDKSGLPSDRFFAERPEGSVSTLKIQRTQQEDSAVYLCASSRLEETQYFGPGTRLLVL.

The chain carries TRBV24-1 and TRBJ1-1, with D perhaps TRBD1 (6 bases). Germline CDR1 KGHDR, CDR2 SFDVKD. Between the trimmed V and J ends, which lost 3 bases and 5 bases, there was a span of 15 bases. This CDR3 spans 15 amino acids. CDR3 region: CATSDSAGARTEAFF. The CDR3 bases are TGTGCCACCAGTGATAGTGCGGGGGCGCGTACTGAAGCTTTCTTT.

The chain links TRBV7-2 to TRBJ1-2; D is possibly TRBD1 (5 bases). The V end lost 0 bases, the J end lost 7 bases, and 12 bases lay between the germline ends. The CDR3 contains 14 residues. Germline loops: CDR1 SGHTA, CDR2 FQGNSA. The CDR3 sequence: CASSLAPGVGGYTF. The CDR3 bases are TGTGCCAGCAGCTTAGCCCCGGGGGTAGGTGGCTACACCTTC.

J is TRBJ1-4 and V is TRBV4-3; 9 nucleotides line up with TRBD1. The CDR3 totals 17 residues. CDR1 LGHNA and CDR2 YSLEER come from the germline V gene. The trim removed 0 bases at V and 5 bases at J, leaving 7 bases unmatched. This CDR3 is CASSQDFGTGWNEKLFF. CDR3 nucleotides: TGCGCCAGCAGCCAAGATTTCGGGACAGGGTGGAATGAAAAACTGTTTTTT.

This rearrangement joins TRBV18 to TRBJ2-4; TRBD2 might be the D (5 bases). Trimming took 3 bases from V and 0 from J, leaving 15 bases between them. CDR1 is KGHSH and CDR2 is LQKENI in the germline V gene. The CDR3 runs to 17 residues. The CDR3 protein is CASSPGVEVLAKNIQYF. The CDR3 coding sequence is TGTGCCAGCTCACCCGGGGTTGAGGTCTTAGCCAAAAACATTCAGTACTTC.

V usage is TRBV28 and J usage is TRBJ1-6; weak D call: TRBD1 (5 bases). Germline assignment: CDR1 MDHEN and CDR2 SYDVKM. V lost 2 bases and J lost 10, with 15 bases in between. There are 15 residues in the CDR3. CDR3 loop: CASSLSQGYDSPLHF. DNA of the CDR3: TGTGCCAGCAGTTTAAGCCAGGGTTATGACTCACCCCTCCACTTT.

This sequence joins TRBV10-3 and TRBJ2-5, with D perhaps matching TRBD2 (5 bases). CDR3 length: 14 amino acids. Trimming removed 6 bases from V and 5 bases from J, with 16 bases in between. CDR1 is ENHRY, CDR2 SYGVKD, per germline. The CDR3 DNA follows: TGTGCCATCAGCCAAGGCCGGGGTGGGGAGACCCAGTACTTC. It encodes CAISQGRGGETQYF.

About this clone: The same CDR3 can be traced to other DNA sequences in this sample. CDR3 region: CASSGFSGNTIYF. The CDR3 DNA reads TGTGCCAGTTCAGGCTTTTCTGGAAACACCATATATTTT. The chain is built from TRBV19 and TRBJ1-3; D gene unclear. CDR3 length equals 13 residues. In germline, CDR1 is LNHDA, CDR2 SQIVND (reference sequence). The V end lost 8 bases, the J end lost 1 base, and 9 bases lay between the germline ends.